One and the same sample provided the 30 T cell receptor beta chains below, sequenced in a study of post-analysis software for immune sequencing data. General study findings and limits: With TRBV5-6, TRBV5-1 and TRBV20-1 included, about 5 TRBV segments were more frequent in patients than in controls.

TCR beta libraries were prepared from cDNA with unique molecular identifiers. TCRdb analysed the PCR reads with MiXCR anew, one entry per CDR3 protein. The table records hundreds of thousands of distinct CDR3 sequences, 44% of them present only once. These receptors' targets are unknown. What was sequenced was blood. Every receptor here comes from a girl between 5 and 17 years old with multiple sclerosis.

V and J are TRBV20-1 and TRBJ1-1; possible D gene TRBD1, 5 bases. The germline V gene has CDR1 DFQATT and CDR2 SNEGSKA (reference sequence). This CDR3 comprises 14 residues. V lost 1 base and J lost 0, with 9 bases in between. The CDR3 DNA reads TGCAGTGCTAGAGTAGACAGCATGAACACTGAAGCTTTCTTT. Translated, it gives CSARVDSMNTEAFF.

This clonotype was detected a few times. This chain connects TRBV10-3 to TRBJ2-7, with D unclear. Trimming shortened V by 0 bases and J by 0 bases, and 6 bases separated the two germline ends. The CDR3 runs to 14 residues. The germline CDR1 and CDR2 sequences are ENHRY and SYGVKD. The CDR3 reads CAISESRDSYEQYF. The CDR3 coding sequence is TGTGCCATCAGTGAGTCTAGGGACTCCTACGAGCAGTACTTC.

This chain connects TRBV6-6 to TRBJ2-1, with 9 nucleotides matching TRBD1. V trimming: 5 bases; J trimming: 7 bases; junction bases outside the gene matches: 15. The CDR3 is made up of 17 amino acids. The germline V gene encodes CDR1 MNHNY and CDR2 SVGAGI (reference sequence). CDR3 sequence (DNA): TGTGCCAGCAGTACCCGGGACAGGGTAAATCCTTGGAATGAGCAGTTCTTC. This encodes CASSTRDRVNPWNEQFF.

This clonotype was found once. At one end, the junction sequence differs from germline, possibly due to a read error. The chain recombines TRBV5-1 with TRBJ1-2; possible D gene TRBD1, 6 bases. The CDR3 is 13 amino acids. The germline V gene encodes CDR1 SGHRS and CDR2 YFSETQ. The CDR3 spells CASGLYREGGYTF. The CDR3, as DNA: TGCGCCAGCGGCTTGTACAGGGAAGGGGGCTACACCTTC.

The CDR3 spells CASSQDRRAAYNEQFF. The CDR3 DNA is TGTGCCAGCAGCCAAGATCGGAGGGCGGCCTACAATGAGCAGTTCTTC. The chain carries TRBV3-1 and TRBJ2-1; the D gene is possibly TRBD2 (6 bases). V was clipped by 0 bases and J by 2 bases, with 11 bases between them. CDR3 length: 16 residues. Germline-derived CDR1 and CDR2 are LGHDT and YNNKEL (reference sequence).

The chain links TRBV12-3 or TRBV12-4 to TRBJ2-7; D perhaps matches TRBD2 (5 bases). V lost 6 bases and J 5 bases, leaving 20 bases between the germline ends. The CDR3 is made up of 15 amino acids. CDR3 sequence: CASSPRRQTRDEQYF. In DNA, the CDR3 is TGTGCCAGCAGCCCCCGAAGGCAGACGAGGGACGAGCAGTACTTC.

This chain connects TRBV6-2 or TRBV6-3 to TRBJ1-1, with 7 bases matching TRBD1. The CDR3 has 16 amino acids. Germline loops: CDR1 MNHEY, CDR2 SVGEGT. V dropped 8 bases and J dropped 1; count of bases not matched to a gene: 13. The CDR3 sequence is CASGRQGEIRNTEAFF. The CDR3 coding sequence is TGTGCCAGCGGAAGACAGGGTGAGATCCGGAACACTGAAGCTTTCTTT.

This clonotype was counted a single time. Given the absence of the conserved phenylalanine or tryptophan at the CDR3 end, a read error is likely. The chain employs TRBV5-1 and TRBJ2-3; 9 positions match TRBD1. The CDR3 has 15 amino acids. Losses at the gene ends were 2 bases for V and 9 bases for J; bases not matched to a gene: 10. Germline-derived CDR1 and CDR2 are SGHRS and YFSETQ. The CDR3 spells CASSFRDRVLDTQYL. The CDR3 bases are TGCGCCAGCAGCTTCCGGGACAGGGTTCTTGACACGCAGTATTTG.

The rearrangement links TRBV29-1 to TRBJ1-2; 7 nucleotides match TRBD1. The CDR3 runs to 13 residues. The junction had 3 bases not matched to a gene; V was cut back by 0 bases and J by 5 bases. Germline CDR1 reads SQVTM; CDR2 reads ANQGSEA. CDR3 DNA: TGCAGCGTTGAAGAACAGGGGAGGTATGGCTACACCTTC. The encoded protein is CSVEEQGRYGYTF.

The chain joins TRBV10-3 to TRBJ2-5; D remains unclear. CDR3 size: 12 residues. CDR1 ENHRY and CDR2 SYGVKD come from the germline V gene. V was trimmed by 3 bases and J by 1 base, leaving 3 bases between them. CDR3 in DNA: TGTGCCATCAGTGATCCCCAAGAGACCCAGTACTTC. Amino acid sequence: CAISDPQETQYF.

The gene calls are TRBV20-1 and TRBJ2-5; D is unresolved. With 2 bases removed from V and 0 bases from J, the gap between germline ends came to 10 bases. This CDR3 contains 14 residues. Germline CDR1 and CDR2: DFQATT and SNEGSKA (reference sequence). The CDR3 DNA is TGCAGTGCTAGATTGGTCCCGTACCAAGAGACCCAGTACTTC. Its protein product is CSARLVPYQETQYF.

The rearrangement uses TRBV7-2 and TRBJ2-3, with unresolved D. This CDR3 contains 15 residues. Per the germline V gene, CDR1 is SGHTA and CDR2 is FQGNSA. Trimming stripped 1 base from V and 2 bases from J, with 10 bases between. CDR3 region: CASSLVRPITDTQYF. The CDR3 DNA is TGTGCCAGCAGCTTAGTGCGACCGATCACAGATACGCAGTATTTT. The full variable domain, with the rest looked up from reference TRBV7-2 and TRBJ2-3, is GAGVSQSPSNKVTEKGKDVELRCDPISGHTALYWYRQSLGQGLEFLIYFQGNSAPDKSGLPSDRFSAERTGGSVSTLTIQRTQQEDSAVYLCASSLVRPITDTQYFGPGTRLTVL.

The table lists this clonotype with a few counts. The chain has TRBV29-1 and TRBJ2-7; D unclear. Germline lookup yields CDR1 SQVTM and CDR2 ANQGSEA. Trimming pared 0 bases from V and 5 bases from J, leaving 17 bases between. The CDR3 totals 15 residues. CDR3: CSVEDMGMSRDEQYF. CDR3 sequence (DNA): TGCAGCGTTGAAGATATGGGGATGTCTCGCGACGAGCAGTACTTC.

The V and J genes are TRBV3-1 and TRBJ2-4, with D maybe TRBD2 (6 bases). V gave up 1 base and J gave up 11 bases, with 15 bases separating them. Germline loops: CDR1 LGHDT, CDR2 YNNKEL (reference sequence). The CDR3 is 14 amino acids. CDR3 residues: CASSQASRGIFQYF. CDR3 coding DNA: TGTGCCAGCAGCCAAGCGTCCCGGGGGATATTTCAGTACTTC.

To note about this clonotype: The junction differs from germline at one of its ends, possibly a read error. The DNA of the CDR3 is TGCAGCGTTGAAGAGCGGAAGCGGGGGACCCACTACTTC. Translation gives CSVEERKRGTHYF. The chain uses TRBV29-1 and TRBJ2-5; 8 bases agree with TRBD2. Germline-derived CDR1 and CDR2 are SQVTM and ANQGSEA. CDR3 length equals 13 residues.

This chain connects TRBV10-3 to TRBJ2-7; a weak D match, TRBD2 (6 bases). CDR1 is ENHRY and CDR2 is SYGVKD in the germline V gene. Trimming took 6 bases from V and 0 from J, leaving 12 bases between them. The CDR3 length is 14 residues. In DNA, the CDR3 is TGTGCCATCAGATGGGACTCGAGCTCCTACGAGCAGTACTTC. Residues: CAIRWDSSSYEQYF.

The genes are TRBV6-5 and TRBJ2-1, with 9 bases lining up with TRBD2. Germline CDR1 reads MNHEY; CDR2 reads SVGAGI. With V trimmed by 4 bases and J by 4 bases, 8 bases remained unmatched. The CDR3 is 16 amino acids. CDR3 nucleotide sequence: TGTGCCAGCAGTTTGGAGGGCGGGGGGGGATACAATGAGCAGTTCTTC. Protein: CASSLEGGGGYNEQFF.

The chain carries TRBV4-1 and TRBJ2-6; 7 nucleotides match TRBD2. This CDR3 spans 18 amino acids. The V gene's germline CDR1 is MGHRA and CDR2 YSYEKL. The junction had 8 bases not matched to a gene; V was cut back by 3 bases and J by 0 bases. The CDR3 bases are TGCGCCAGCAGCCACCTTAGCGGGTTCGGCTCTGGGGCCAACGTCCTGACTTTC. This translates into CASSHLSGFGSGANVLTF.

The chain has TRBV4-2 and TRBJ1-2; unclear D gene. Germline loops: CDR1 LGHNA, CDR2 YNFKEQ. The V end was cut by 1 base, the J end by 4 bases, with 13 bases between. The CDR3 contains 15 residues. DNA for the CDR3: TGTGCCAGCAGCCAAGGGGTTCTGGGTGCCTATGGCTACACCTTC. It translates to CASSQGVLGAYGYTF.

J is TRBJ2-5 and V is TRBV7-2; D ambiguous. The better agreement between TRBJ2-7 and the DNA end casts doubt on the J call. This CDR3 spans 13 amino acids. Germline values: CDR1 SGHTA, CDR2 FQGNSA. The CDR3 bases are TGTACCAGCACCGTAAACCTCTACGGCGAGCAGTACTTC. Translated: CTSTVNLYGEQYF.

The chain has TRBV6-1 and TRBJ1-5; tentative D call: TRBD1 (5 bases). Germline V gives CDR1 MNHNS, CDR2 SASEGT. Trimming pared 2 bases from V and 2 bases from J, leaving 10 bases between. The CDR3 has 15 amino acids. DNA for the CDR3: TGTGCCAGCAGTGAACAGGGAATTGGCAATCAGCCCCAGCATTTT. Translated: CASSEQGIGNQPQHF.

The chain has TRBV12-3 or TRBV12-4 and TRBJ1-2, with 7 nucleotides matching TRBD1. The CDR3 consists of 13 residues. V lost 5 bases to trimming and J lost 8 bases; unmatched junction nucleotides: 8. CDR3 sequence: CASSRTGEGGYTF. The CDR3 DNA reads TGTGCCAGCAGTCGTACAGGGGAGGGAGGCTACACCTTC.

This clonotype was detected a few times. V and J are TRBV18 and TRBJ2-4, with TRBD1 matching over 7 bases. Looked up from germline, CDR1 is KGHSH and CDR2 is LQKENI. V was pared by 3 bases and J by 3 bases, with 8 bases of the junction left unmatched. This CDR3 is built from 16 residues. The CDR3 sequence is CASSPLIGTDKNIQYF. The CDR3 region has the DNA TGTGCCAGCTCACCCCTGATAGGGACAGACAAAAACATTCAGTACTTC.

In its sample, this clonotype was seen many times. This chain links TRBV7-9 with TRBJ2-7; the D gene is possibly TRBD2 (5 bases). Germline lookup yields CDR1 SEHNR and CDR2 FQNEAQ (reference sequence). Trimming took 6 bases from V and 6 from J, leaving 12 bases between them. This CDR3 spans 12 amino acids. For the CDR3, the DNA is TGTGCCAGCAGGAGAGGGATAAGCGAGCAGTACTTC. Translated, it gives CASRRGISEQYF.

The chain combines TRBV25-1 with TRBJ1-2, with D maybe TRBD1 (6 bases). Germline V gene sequence: CDR1 MGHDK, CDR2 SYGVNS. Trimming removed 6 bases at V and 8 bases at J, with 13 bases between. This CDR3 is 12 amino acids long. The CDR3 loop is CASRGADRGYTF. CDR3 in DNA: TGTGCCAGCAGGGGGGCAGACAGGGGCTACACCTTC.

This chain uses TRBV7-3 with TRBJ2-1, with D maybe TRBD2 (5 bases). The CDR3 sequence is 15 residues long. Looked up from germline, CDR1 is SGHTA and CDR2 is FQGTGA. V was shortened by 1 base and J by 2 bases, with 9 bases between the two germline ends. The CDR3 is CASSLNLGAYNEQFF. The CDR3 DNA sequence: TGTGCCAGCAGCTTAAATCTGGGAGCCTACAATGAGCAGTTCTTC.

This chain uses TRBV7-6 with TRBJ2-5; 8 bases line up with TRBD2. The germline V gene encodes CDR1 SGHVS and CDR2 FNYEAQ. Trimming took 4 bases from V and 5 from J; bases not matched to a gene: 6. CDR3 length: 14 residues. The CDR3 coding sequence is TGTGCCAGCAGCTCCCGCGGGAGGAGGGAGACCCAGTACTTC. Protein: CASSSRGRRETQYF.

This clonotype was recorded once. This chain links TRBV11-3 with TRBJ1-1; 8 bases fit TRBD1. After removal of 6 bases from V and 6 bases from J, the junction contained 3 bases not matched to a gene. The V gene's germline CDR1 is SGHNT and CDR2 YENEEA. The CDR3 runs to 12 residues. The CDR3 spells CASRGTGPEAFF. The CDR3 DNA sequence: TGTGCCAGCAGAGGGACAGGCCCTGAAGCTTTCTTT.

This clonotype appeared a few times. The rearrangement links TRBV4-1 to TRBJ2-1, with 8 bases that match TRBD2. Germline V lookup: CDR1 MGHRA, CDR2 YSYEKL. V shed 1 base, J shed 7 bases, and the junction held 6 bases outside the gene matches. The CDR3 contains 15 residues. The CDR3 region is CASSQGLAGANEQFF. In DNA, the CDR3 is TGCGCCAGCAGCCAAGGGCTAGCGGGTGCTAATGAGCAGTTCTTC.

The V call is TRBV2, the J call TRBJ2-7, with TRBD2 matching over 9 bases. The CDR3 contains 15 residues. CDR1 is SNHLY and CDR2 is FYNNEI in the germline V gene. V dropped 6 bases and J dropped 4; count of bases not matched to a gene: 10. CDR3 in amino acids: CASREASGASYEQYF. CDR3 coding DNA: TGTGCCAGCAGGGAGGCTAGCGGGGCCTCTTACGAGCAGTACTTC.